The sequence of this T cell receptor (beta chain) was determined in a study of human T cells and chemical hapten exposure (dated by TCRdb to the early 2020s). Concerning the study at large: For sensitization, 2% DPC in acetone was applied to a roughly 2 cm by roughly 2 cm area of upper inner arm skin. Weekly therapeutic DPC doses were additionally applied to the scalp of patients throughout the roughly 23-week study period. Patch tests used Finn chambers with 0.01% DPC on the upper back, scored after 6 days by International Contact Dermatitis Research Group standards. Blood for TCR sequencing was provided by twenty-nine alopecia patients at one to four time points (pre-sensitization, 2, 6 and 24 weeks). The patient cohort, mostly female, included alopecia areata with under or over 50% scalp involvement, alopecia totalis and alopecia universalis. This study followed changes in the peripheral blood TCR repertoire in vivo during primary and secondary sensitization of alopecia patients to the hapten diphenylcyclopropenone (DPC). Blood was sampled from patients pre-sensitization (week 0) and at 2, 6 and about 24 weeks after DPC sensitization. Libraries were pooled for sequencing, and variation in per-sample TCR yields was attributed mainly to small differences in library volumes within the pool.

Read against the paper, the sample's time point label means: patch test 1, 2 weeks after DPC sensitization. The sample's treatment or condition label is to be understood as: therapeutic diphenylcyclopropenone sensitization with weekly scalp DPC. Blood at each patch-test visit was drawn before the patch test was applied. Patients were considered eligible if aged 18 to 70, diagnosed with alopecia and deemed suitable for DPC therapy, and patients were excluded if pregnant. Total RNA was extracted from unfractionated whole blood collected in Tempus Blood RNA tubes. CDR1 and CDR2 are drawn from the germline V gene: MDHEN, SYDVKM. Trimming takes 8 bases from V and 4 bases from J, and the germline ends sit 14 bases apart. The CDR3 covers 13 residues, taking in both the cysteine and the phenylalanine. The sequence is cut down to CDR3 DNA, 39 bases in frame from base 1. On the study overall, not on this receptor specifically: Repeated subsampling changed both the strength of the expansion versus patch-test correlation and the threshold at which the correlation became significant. Expanded TCRs formed significantly more large CDR3 similarity clusters than pre-sensitization or healthy control sets, consistent with antigen-driven responses. All patients had alopecia, a presumed autoimmune disease, so their immune response might differ from that of healthy individuals. DPC sensitization did not change how many TCRs were above 1 in 1000 frequency, and no evidence was found of alterations in global repertoire structure. A positive correlation was found between the number of PT1 expanded TCRs and patch test score, with significance reached at thresholds 8, 16 and 32 but not 4.

Library creation used RACE. Data came from a NextSeq 500. Library preparation attached unique molecular identifiers to individual cDNA molecules for quantitative, reproducible TCR counting. Both TCR alpha and TCR beta chains were sequenced from each blood RNA sample. On the authors' methods: A median of about 89,000 TCRs per sample was observed, with a range of about 23,224 to 690,600. The Decombinator software suite was used to annotate the V, J and CDR3 of the TCR reads. For the PS versus PT1 abundance plots, all samples were subsampled to the same number of TCRs (28,000). Expanded TCRs were defined as absent before sensitization and observed at least eight times at the 2-week time point. The public reads were reanalyzed by TCRdb: fastp trimming at Q25, MiXCR alignment, in-frame beta chains only. Rows matching on CDR3 protein sequence are summarized as one entry with the most common DNA and genes. V and J calls and clone size were set by TCRdb, not the authors. This sample holds 300,000 to 350,000 distinct CDR3 sequences; around 7% were observed only once. Of the sample, around 8.2% is held by the ten largest clones.

Turning to this clonotype: Its specific antigen is unknown. There are no base qualities to consult, and no much larger clone falls within one base.

The material sequenced was whole blood, taken in connection with sensitization to the hapten diphenylcyclopropenone (DPC). The V gene is TRBV28 and the J gene is TRBJ1-1; a tentative D call is TRBD1 (6 bases match). This TCR was recovered from a woman under 30 with alopecia areata. Some clones in this sample may be carry-over from other donors' samples. Here the CDR3 is given as CASGEGGSTEAFF. The DNA is as follows: TGTGCCAGCGGTGAAGGGGGGTCCACTGAAGCTTTCTTT.